Listed below are T cell receptor beta chains from one sample, sequenced in a study of T cell changes during pregnancy in multiple sclerosis. Method: immunoSEQ multiplex PCR; TCRdb's copy keeps in-frame clones and lacks some. The table shows approximately 10,000 clones, with 84% occurring only once. This sample comprised CD8+ T cells from peripheral blood mononuclear cells, obtained after pregnancy. Receptors were obtained from a female donor in good health, enrolled as a control in a pregnancy study. Each CDR3 is given with its conserved first and last residue. Fields, in order: clone size, D gene, V gene, J gene, CDR3 protein, CDR3 DNA. D genes are given only for firm matches. Size is stated for part of the rows, as once, few or many counts, or as a class when the clone is expanded.

.	TRBD2	TRBV19	TRBJ2-1	CASSARDYTLGSYNEQFF	TGTGCCAGTAGTGCCCGGGACTACACGCTTGGCTCCTACAATGAGCAGTTCTTC
.	.	TRBV9	TRBJ2-3	CASSPGVGTDTQYF	TGTGCCAGCAGCCCGGGGGTTGGCACAGATACGCAGTATTTT
once	TRBD2	TRBV27	TRBJ2-2	CASSKTSGIGTGELFF	TGTGCCAGCAGTAAGACTAGCGGGATTGGCACCGGGGAGCTGTTTTTT
.	.	TRBV23-1	TRBJ2-1	CASSLGRPYNEQFF	TGCGCCAGCAGTCTGGGCAGACCCTACAATGAGCAGTTCTTC
.	.	TRBV4-2	TRBJ1-1	CASSQDLEETEAFF	TGTGCCAGCAGCCAAGATCTCGAGGAAACTGAAGCTTTCTTT
.	TRBD2	TRBV14	TRBJ2-7	CASSPGLASGEQYF	TGTGCCAGCAGCCCGGGACTAGCGTCGGGGGAGCAGTACTTC
.	TRBD2	TRBV28	TRBJ2-1	CAIRTSGRLALGNEQFF	TGTGCCATCCGGACTAGCGGGAGGCTGGCCCTCGGCAATGAGCAGTTCTTC
once	.	TRBV7-9	TRBJ2-5	CASSPNLRQTQYF	TGTGCCAGCAGCCCCAATCTCAGGCAGACCCAGTACTTC
.	.	TRBV7-9	TRBJ1-5	CASSLEGEGNQPQHF	TGTGCCAGCAGCTTAGAGGGGGAGGGTAATCAGCCCCAGCATTTT
.	TRBD1	TRBV6-1	TRBJ1-1	CASSELTGRTEAFF	TGTGCCAGCAGTGAATTGACAGGGCGTACTGAAGCTTTCTTT
.	.	TRBV15	TRBJ1-2	CATSYHSGSYTF	TGTGCCACCAGCTACCACTCAGGAAGCTACACCTTC
few	.	TRBV10-2	TRBJ1-4	CASSFTGLGEKLFF	TGCGCCAGCAGCTTTACAGGGTTAGGAGAAAAACTGTTTTTT
.	.	TRBV13	TRBJ2-7	CASSLSGAEQYF	TGTGCCAGCAGCTTATCAGGGGCCGAGCAGTACTTC
.	.	TRBV12-5	TRBJ2-3	CASALGGSSTDTQYF	TGTGCTAGTGCCCTGGGGGGATCTAGCACAGATACGCAGTATTTT
once	.	TRBV7-9	TRBJ1-4	CASSLVRQRDEKLFF	TGTGCCAGCAGCTTAGTTCGACAGCGGGATGAAAAACTGTTTTTT
.	.	TRBV4-3	TRBJ1-1	CASSQDNFRNTEAFF	TGCGCCAGCAGCCAAGATAACTTTAGGAACACTGAAGCTTTCTTT
.	.	TRBV18	TRBJ2-3	CASSPPSYQATDTQYF	TGTGCCAGCTCACCACCGTCGTACCAGGCCACAGATACGCAGTATTTT
.	TRBD1	TRBV10-1	TRBJ1-2	CASSESETGGNQTNYGYTF	TGCGCCAGCAGTGAATCCGAGACAGGGGGCAACCAAACTAACTATGGCTACACCTTC
.	.	TRBV27	TRBJ1-2	CASSLGGGWYGYTF	TGTGCCAGCAGCCTCGGGGGGGGTTGGTATGGCTACACCTTC
.	.	TRBV4-2	TRBJ1-2	CASSQRDTDNYGYTF	TGTGCCAGCAGCCAACGGGACACCGATAACTATGGCTACACCTTC